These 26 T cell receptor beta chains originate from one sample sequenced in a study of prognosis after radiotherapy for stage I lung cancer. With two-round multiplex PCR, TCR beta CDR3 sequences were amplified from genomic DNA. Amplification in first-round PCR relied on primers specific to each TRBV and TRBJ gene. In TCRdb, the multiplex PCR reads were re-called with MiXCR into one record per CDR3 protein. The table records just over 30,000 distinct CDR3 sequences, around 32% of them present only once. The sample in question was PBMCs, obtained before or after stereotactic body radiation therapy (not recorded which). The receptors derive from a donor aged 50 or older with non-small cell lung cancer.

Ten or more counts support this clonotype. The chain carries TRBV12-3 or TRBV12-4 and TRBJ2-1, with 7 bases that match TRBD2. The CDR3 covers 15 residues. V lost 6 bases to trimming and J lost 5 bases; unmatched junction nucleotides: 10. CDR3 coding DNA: TGTGCCAGCAGAACTCGCGGGAGCCTCAACAATGAGCAGTTCTTC. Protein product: CASRTRGSLNNEQFF.

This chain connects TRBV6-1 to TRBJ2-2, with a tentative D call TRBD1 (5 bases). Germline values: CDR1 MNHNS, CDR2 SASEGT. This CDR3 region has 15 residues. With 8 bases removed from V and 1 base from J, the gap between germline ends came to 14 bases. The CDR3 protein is CASLEGHMNTGELFF. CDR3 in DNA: TGTGCCAGCCTAGAAGGACATATGAACACCGGGGAGCTGTTTTTT.

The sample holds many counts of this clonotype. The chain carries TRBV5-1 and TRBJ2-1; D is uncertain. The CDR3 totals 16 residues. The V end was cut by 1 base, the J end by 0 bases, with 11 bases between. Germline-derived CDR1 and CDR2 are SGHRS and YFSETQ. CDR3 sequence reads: CASSLQVPSSYNEQFF. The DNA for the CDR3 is TGCGCCAGCAGCTTGCAGGTCCCGAGCTCCTACAATGAGCAGTTCTTC.

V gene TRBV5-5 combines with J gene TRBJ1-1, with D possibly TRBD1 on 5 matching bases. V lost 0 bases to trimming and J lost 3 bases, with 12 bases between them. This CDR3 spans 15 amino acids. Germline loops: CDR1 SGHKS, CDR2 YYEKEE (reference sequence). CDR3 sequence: CASSLEGQGYTEAFF. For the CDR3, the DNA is TGTGCCAGCAGCTTGGAGGGTCAGGGATACACTGAAGCTTTCTTT. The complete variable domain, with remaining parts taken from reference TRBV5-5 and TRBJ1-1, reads DAGVTQSPTHLIKTRGQQVTLRCSPISGHKSVSWYQQVLGQGPQFIFQYYEKEERGRGNFPDRFSARQFPNYSSELNVNALLLGDSALYLCASSLEGQGYTEAFFGQGTRLTVV.

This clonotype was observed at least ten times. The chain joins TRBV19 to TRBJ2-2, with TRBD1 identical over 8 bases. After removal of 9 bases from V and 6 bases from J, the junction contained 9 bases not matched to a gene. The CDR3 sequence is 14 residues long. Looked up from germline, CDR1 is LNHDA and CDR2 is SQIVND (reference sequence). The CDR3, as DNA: TGTGCCAGCCTTGACAGGGGTGCTCCCGGGGAGCTGTTTTTT. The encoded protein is CASLDRGAPGELFF.

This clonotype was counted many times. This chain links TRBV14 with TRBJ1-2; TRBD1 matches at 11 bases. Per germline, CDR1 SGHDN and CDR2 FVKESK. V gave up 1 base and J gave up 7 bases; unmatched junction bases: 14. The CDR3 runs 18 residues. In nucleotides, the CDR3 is TGTGCCAGCAGCCAAGTATTTCTCGGAGGACAGGGGGCGGGTGGCTACACCTTC. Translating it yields CASSQVFLGGQGAGGYTF. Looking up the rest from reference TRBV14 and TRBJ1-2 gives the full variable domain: EAGVTQFPSHSVIEKGQTVTLRCDPISGHDNLYWYRRVMGKEIKFLLHFVKESKQDESGMPNNRFLAERTGGTYSTLKVQPAELEDSGVYFCASSQVFLGGQGAGGYTFGSGTRLTVV.

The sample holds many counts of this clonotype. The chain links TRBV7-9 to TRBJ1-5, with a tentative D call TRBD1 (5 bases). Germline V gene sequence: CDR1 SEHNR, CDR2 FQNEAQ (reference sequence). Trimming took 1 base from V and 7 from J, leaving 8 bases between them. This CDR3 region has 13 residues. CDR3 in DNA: TGTGCCAGCAGCTTAGAGAGGGGACAGCCCCAGCATTTT. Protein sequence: CASSLERGQPQHF.

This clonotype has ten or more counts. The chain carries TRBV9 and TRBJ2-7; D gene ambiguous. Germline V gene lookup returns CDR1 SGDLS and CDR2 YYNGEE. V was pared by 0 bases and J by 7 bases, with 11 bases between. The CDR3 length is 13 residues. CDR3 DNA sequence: TGTGCCAGCAGCGTAGAAGAGCTTGATGAGCAGTACTTC. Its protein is CASSVEELDEQYF.

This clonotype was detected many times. The CDR3 nucleotides are TGTGCCAGCAGCTCCTGGGCGAACACTGAAGCTTTCTTT. Residues: CASSSWANTEAFF. The chain combines TRBV7-3 with TRBJ1-1, with D uncertain. Germline assignment: CDR1 SGHTA and CDR2 FQGTGA. CDR3 length: 13 amino acids. Trimming took off 4 bases at V and 1 base at J, with 7 bases between the two ends.

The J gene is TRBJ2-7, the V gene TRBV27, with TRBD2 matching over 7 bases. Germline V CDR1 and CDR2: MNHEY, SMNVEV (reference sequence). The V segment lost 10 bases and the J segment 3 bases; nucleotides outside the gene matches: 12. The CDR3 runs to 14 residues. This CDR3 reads CAISRLAGNYEQYF. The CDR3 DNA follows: TGTGCCATCAGCCGACTAGCTGGGAACTACGAGCAGTACTTC.

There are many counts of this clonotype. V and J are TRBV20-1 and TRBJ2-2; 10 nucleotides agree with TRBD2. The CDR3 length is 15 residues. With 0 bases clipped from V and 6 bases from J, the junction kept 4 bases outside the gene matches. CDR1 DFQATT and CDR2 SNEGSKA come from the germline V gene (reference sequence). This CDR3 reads CSAREASGRSGELFF. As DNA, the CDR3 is TGCAGTGCTAGAGAGGCTAGCGGGAGATCCGGGGAGCTGTTTTTT.

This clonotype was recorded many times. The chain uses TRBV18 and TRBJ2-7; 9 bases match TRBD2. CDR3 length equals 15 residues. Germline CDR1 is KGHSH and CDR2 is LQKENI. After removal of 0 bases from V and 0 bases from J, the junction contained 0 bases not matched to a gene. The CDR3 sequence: CASSPPSGSSYEQYF. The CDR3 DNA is TGTGCCAGCTCACCACCTAGCGGGAGCTCCTACGAGCAGTACTTC.

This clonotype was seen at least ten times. The CDR3 DNA reads TGCGCCAGCAGCAGCGTGTACAGGGGGCCTAACACTGAAGCTTTCTTT. As protein: CASSSVYRGPNTEAFF. The chain has TRBV5-1 and TRBJ1-1, with 9 nucleotides matching TRBD1. The V gene end was trimmed by 4 bases and the J gene end by 2 bases; junction bases not matched to a gene: 9. Germline V gene data show CDR1 as SGHRS and CDR2 as YFSETQ. The CDR3 covers 16 residues.

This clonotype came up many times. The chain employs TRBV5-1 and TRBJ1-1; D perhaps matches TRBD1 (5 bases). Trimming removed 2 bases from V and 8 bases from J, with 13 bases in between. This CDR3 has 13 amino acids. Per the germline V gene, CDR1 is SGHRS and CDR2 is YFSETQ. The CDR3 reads CASSFRGAREAFF. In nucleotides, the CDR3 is TGCGCCAGCAGCTTTCGAGGGGCGCGGGAAGCTTTCTTT.

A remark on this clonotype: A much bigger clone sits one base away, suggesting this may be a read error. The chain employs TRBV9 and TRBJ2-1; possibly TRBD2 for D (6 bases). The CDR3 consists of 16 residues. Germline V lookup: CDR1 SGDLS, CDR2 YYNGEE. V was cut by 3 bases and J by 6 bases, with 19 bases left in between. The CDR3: CASSAPGTQGSNEQFF. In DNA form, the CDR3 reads TGTGCCAGCAGCGCACCCGGGACTCAAGGCAGCAATGAGCAGTTCTTC.

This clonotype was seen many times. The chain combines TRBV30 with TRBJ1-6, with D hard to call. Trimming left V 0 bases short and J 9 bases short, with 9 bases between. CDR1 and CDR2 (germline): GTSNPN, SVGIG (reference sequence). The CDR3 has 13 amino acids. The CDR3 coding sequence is TGTGCCTGGAGTGTAGGCAGTGCTTCACCCCTCCACTTT. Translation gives CAWSVGSASPLHF.

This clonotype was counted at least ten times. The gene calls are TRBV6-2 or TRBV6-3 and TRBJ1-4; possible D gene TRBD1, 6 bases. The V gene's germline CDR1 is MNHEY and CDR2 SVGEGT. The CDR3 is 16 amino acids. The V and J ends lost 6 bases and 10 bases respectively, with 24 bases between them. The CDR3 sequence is CASSEKQGRGAGKLFF. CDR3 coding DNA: TGTGCCAGCAGCGAAAAACAGGGCCGAGGTGCGGGAAAACTGTTTTTT.

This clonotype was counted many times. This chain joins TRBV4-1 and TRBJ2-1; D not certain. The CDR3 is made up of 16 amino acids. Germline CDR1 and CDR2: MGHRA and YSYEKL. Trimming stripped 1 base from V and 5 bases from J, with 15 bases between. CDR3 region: CASSQGSYTTNNEQFF. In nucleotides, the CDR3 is TGCGCCAGCAGCCAAGGGTCCTACACAACCAACAATGAGCAGTTCTTC.

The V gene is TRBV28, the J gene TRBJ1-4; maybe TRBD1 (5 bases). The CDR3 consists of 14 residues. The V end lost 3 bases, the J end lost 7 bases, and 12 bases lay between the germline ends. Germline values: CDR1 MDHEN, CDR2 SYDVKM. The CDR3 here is CASSFGGGSEKLFF. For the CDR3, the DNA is TGTGCCAGCAGTTTTGGGGGAGGGTCTGAAAAACTGTTTTTT.

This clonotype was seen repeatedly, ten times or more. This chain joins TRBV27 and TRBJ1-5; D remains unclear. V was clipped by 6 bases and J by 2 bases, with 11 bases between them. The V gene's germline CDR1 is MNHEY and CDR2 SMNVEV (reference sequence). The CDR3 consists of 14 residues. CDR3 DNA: TGTGCCAGCAGGGCGTCACTAGGCAATCAGCCCCAGCATTTT. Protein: CASRASLGNQPQHF.

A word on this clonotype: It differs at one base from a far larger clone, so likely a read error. The CDR3 DNA reads TGTGCCAGCAGTTACGGACGGACAGGGATATTGGGGACTGAAGCTTTCTTT. Residues: CASSYGRTGILGTEAFF. V usage is TRBV6-2 or TRBV6-3 and J usage is TRBJ1-1; 8 bases match TRBD1. The CDR3 has 17 amino acids. Losses at the gene ends were 2 bases for V and 5 bases for J; bases not matched to a gene: 13. The germline V gene encodes CDR1 MNHEY and CDR2 SVGEGT.

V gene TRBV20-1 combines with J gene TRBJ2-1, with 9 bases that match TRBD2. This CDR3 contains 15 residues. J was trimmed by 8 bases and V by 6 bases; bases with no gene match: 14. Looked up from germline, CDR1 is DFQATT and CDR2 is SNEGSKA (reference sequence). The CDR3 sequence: CSAPPAGGLWDEQFF. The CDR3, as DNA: TGCAGTGCCCCTCCAGCGGGAGGCCTTTGGGATGAGCAGTTCTTC.

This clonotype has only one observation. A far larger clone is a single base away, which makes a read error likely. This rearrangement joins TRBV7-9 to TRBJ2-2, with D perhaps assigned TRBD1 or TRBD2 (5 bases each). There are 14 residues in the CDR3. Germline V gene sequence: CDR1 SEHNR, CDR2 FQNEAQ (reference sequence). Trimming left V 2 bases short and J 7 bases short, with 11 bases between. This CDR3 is CASSLSLGDGELFF. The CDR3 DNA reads TGTGCCAGCAGCTTAAGCCTGGGGGACGGGGAGCTGTTTTTT.

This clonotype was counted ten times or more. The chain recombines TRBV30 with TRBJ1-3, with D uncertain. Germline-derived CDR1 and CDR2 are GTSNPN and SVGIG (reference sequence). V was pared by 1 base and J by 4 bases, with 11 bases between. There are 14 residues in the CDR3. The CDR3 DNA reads TGTGCCTGGAGTGGCCTAGTTGTCGGAAACACCATATATTTT. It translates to CAWSGLVVGNTIYF.

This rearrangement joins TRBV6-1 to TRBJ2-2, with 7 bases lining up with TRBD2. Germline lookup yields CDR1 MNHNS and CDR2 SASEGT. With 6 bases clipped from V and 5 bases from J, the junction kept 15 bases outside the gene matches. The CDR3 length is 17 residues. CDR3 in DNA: TGTGCCAGCAGGGGACTGGCGGGAGTGGTGGGGACCGGGGAGCTGTTTTTT. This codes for CASRGLAGVVGTGELFF.

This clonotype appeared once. The CDR3 protein is CASSGGGRPGLATGRTDTQYF. Written as DNA, the CDR3 is TGTGCCAGCAGCGGGGGGGGACGTCCGGGACTAGCGACAGGGAGGACAGATACGCAGTATTTT. The rearrangement uses TRBV9 and TRBJ2-3, with 10 bases fitting TRBD2. Trimming cost V 3 bases and J 3 bases; bases outside gene matches: 22. The CDR3 covers 21 residues. CDR1 is SGDLS, CDR2 YYNGEE, per germline.